This passage covers 8 T cell receptor beta chains from one sample sequenced in a study of graft-versus-host responses after intestinal transplantation. Data came from immunoSEQ multiplex PCR; TCRdb stores just in-frame clones and leaves some out. Here the sample spans tens of thousands of clones, about nine tenths being singletons. Both intraepithelial and lamina propria lymphocytes were released by processing graft tissue. This specimen consisted of ileum tissue, obtained 200 to 210 days after intestinal transplant. The receptor source for this set is a human patient who received an intestinal transplant, so some T cells may come from the graft donor.

The rearrangement joins TRBV5-1 to TRBJ1-1; 12 bases are shared with TRBD1. Trimming at V came to 4 bases and at J to 6 bases, leaving 13 bases not matched to a gene. Germline V gene sequence: CDR1 SGHRS, CDR2 YFSETQ. The CDR3 spans 17 residues. CDR3 sequence (DNA): TGCGCCAGCAGCCGGGGGACAGGGGGCGATTTCGCCGCTGAAGCTTTCTTT. Encoded protein: CASSRGTGGDFAAEAFF.

V usage is TRBV4-1 and J usage is TRBJ2-7, with TRBD2 matching 14 bases. J was trimmed by 3 bases and V by 4 bases; bases with no gene match: 14. This CDR3 comprises 19 residues. Per germline, CDR1 MGHRA and CDR2 YSYEKL. DNA of the CDR3: TGCGCCAGCAGCCGGGGGGTCCGACTAGCGGGAGGGAGAAGCTACGAGCAGTACTTC. Translated, it gives CASSRGVRLAGGRSYEQYF.

This clone was seen a few times. V is TRBV7-9 and J is TRBJ1-1; D unresolved. Trimming cost V 3 bases and J 1 base, with 3 bases left between them. Germline V CDR1 and CDR2: SEHNR, FQNEAQ (reference sequence). This CDR3 comprises 12 residues. The CDR3 DNA sequence: TGTGCCAGCAGCTTTGGGAACACTGAAGCTTTCTTT. It specifies CASSFGNTEAFF.

This chain connects TRBV6-5 to TRBJ2-7, with D tentatively TRBD1 (6 bases). This CDR3 has 13 amino acids. In germline, CDR1 is MNHEY, CDR2 SVGAGI. Trimming took 7 bases from V and 4 from J, leaving 14 bases between them. For the CDR3, the DNA is TGTGCCAGCACACAGGGAGTCCGGTACGAGCAGTACTTC. Translation gives CASTQGVRYEQYF.

The V call is TRBV4-2, the J call TRBJ2-1; D uncertain. This CDR3 spans 13 amino acids. Per germline, CDR1 LGHNA and CDR2 YNFKEQ. Trimming cost V 0 bases and J 5 bases, with 5 bases left between them. The CDR3 loop is CASSQEGHNEQFF. For the CDR3, the DNA is TGTGCCAGCAGCCAAGAAGGTCACAATGAGCAGTTCTTC.

This clone was observed a handful of times. The chain employs TRBV6-5 and TRBJ2-5; 10 nucleotides line up with TRBD1. Germline V gene data show CDR1 as MNHEY and CDR2 as SVGAGI. The CDR3 sequence is 15 residues long. The V and J ends lost 5 bases and 0 bases, in that order; junction bases with no gene match: 3. The CDR3 DNA sequence: TGTGCCAGCAGTACCGGGACAGGGGACCAAGAGACCCAGTACTTC. Translated: CASSTGTGDQETQYF.

The chain carries TRBV7-9 and TRBJ2-5; 10 bases align to TRBD2. Germline CDR1 and CDR2: SEHNR and FQNEAQ (reference sequence). V was clipped by 5 bases and J by 1 base; unmatched bases: 7. This CDR3 contains 16 residues. DNA for the CDR3: TGTGCCAGCAGCCTCAGCGGGGGGGCTAGCCAAGAGACCCAGTACTTC. Translating it yields CASSLSGGASQETQYF.

The chain links TRBV19 to TRBJ1-1; TRBD1 is a possible D gene (5 bases). Trimming shortened V by 4 bases and J by 10 bases, and 13 bases separated the two germline ends. CDR3 length: 12 amino acids. The germline V gene encodes CDR1 LNHDA and CDR2 SQIVND (reference sequence). The CDR3 coding sequence is TGTGCCAGTAGTAGGCCGACAGAGGTAGCTTTCTTT. The encoded protein is CASSRPTEVAFF.